The source of this T cell receptor beta chain is a study of cytomegalovirus exposure and HLA in healthy donors. Study results and caveats: There were 150 or so TCR beta chains listed as cytomegalovirus-associated. Researchers reportedly found TCR beta sequences accurately predicted most subjects' HLA-A and HLA-B alleles. It was in a later analysis that TCR association rates were seen to vary by HLA locus, highest for DRB1 and lowest for HLA-C.

PCR primers comprised 60 Vbeta and 13 Jbeta primers. The authors' processing: In a later analysis, some 80 million unique TCR beta chains included roughly 11 million shared by two or more donors. TCRdb's table, derived via immunoSEQ multiplex PCR, lists solely in-frame clones and lacks some. The V and J calls and clone size come from that table; D and trimming were worked out from the DNA. The sample yields 120,000 or so clones, 15% seen once. For this clone: What it recognizes is unknown.

CDR1 and CDR2 (germline): SQVTM, ANQGSEA. The CDR3 totals 14 residues. The V end was cut by 0 bases, the J end by 5 bases, with 14 bases between. The TCR comes from a woman between 18 and 30 years old in good health and CMV-seronegative. The sample was PBMCs. The rearrangement uses TRBV29-1 and TRBJ2-7; tentative D call: TRBD1 (5 bases). CDR3 nucleotides: TGCAGCGTTGAAGATCTTGGGCAGGGTAACGAGCAGTACTTC. Translation: CSVEDLGQGNEQYF.